The rows below give T cell receptor beta chains drawn from one sample of a study of cytomegalovirus exposure and HLA in healthy donors. Sequencing was performed with immunoSEQ multiplex PCR; in TCRdb, only in-frame clones are kept and a portion is missing. Of about 190,000 clones in the sample, more than 60% are singletons; the top ten hold roughly 2%. Sample: PBMCs. The source is a woman under 40 in good health and CMV-seropositive. Each CDR3 is given without its conserved first and last residue. The D gene is left open where the match is weak.

J gene,V gene,D gene,CDR3 protein
TRBJ2-2,TRBV7-3,NA,ASSLDPSTGWVTGELF
TRBJ1-1,TRBV7-9,NA,ASSLSTGRGEAF
TRBJ1-1,TRBV5-1,NA,ASSLGQKNTEAF
TRBJ2-1,TRBV4-1,TRBD2,ASSQDGGARTSGRVGEQF
TRBJ2-7,TRBV28,TRBD1,ASSFSGQNYEQY
TRBJ1-1,TRBV19,NA,ASSSRHNTEAF
TRBJ1-5,TRBV7-9,NA,ASSFVGGNQPQH
TRBJ1-1,TRBV4-1,NA,ASSQDYQNTEAF
TRBJ2-7,TRBV29-1,TRBD1,SAGQGSYEQY
TRBJ2-3,TRBV6-5,NA,ASSRGPFRADTQY
TRBJ2-5,TRBV29-1,NA,SVETEETQY
TRBJ2-1,TRBV19,TRBD2,ASRLAGGREQF
TRBJ2-7,TRBV4-1,TRBD1,ASSHPGTGVYEQY
TRBJ2-1,TRBV15,TRBD2,ATSRAGGSSYNEQF
TRBJ1-2,TRBV7-2,NA,ASSLAGGSGGGYGYT
TRBJ1-1,TRBV27,NA,ASTLTTGSTEAF
TRBJ2-1,TRBV4-1,TRBD1,ASSRTGGAFNEQF
TRBJ1-1,TRBV7-2,NA,ASSSQGPYEAF
TRBJ1-5,TRBV7-2,NA,ASSRGGNQPQH
TRBJ1-1,TRBV19,TRBD1,ASSIQGANTEAF
TRBJ1-5,TRBV4-3,TRBD1,ASSLYRGRSDQPQH
TRBJ1-1,TRBV5-4,NA,ASSPPTGNTEAF
TRBJ1-1,TRBV29-1,NA,SVGVQVNTEAF
TRBJ1-3,TRBV5-4,NA,ASSPQGGNTIY